This T cell receptor beta chain was captured in a study of blood T cells in healthy people across ages. Study outcomes and limitations: Observed TCR beta diversity per million T cells went down as age went up. This fall followed a roughly linear course with age.

Germline V gene data show CDR1 as SGHRS and CDR2 as YFSETQ. V was shortened by 0 bases and J by 5 bases, with 14 bases between the two germline ends. The CDR3 consists of 15 residues. Next came a second PCR, run for about 7 to 12 cycles, which used a sample-barcoded 5' primer along with a J-beta primer mix. Carrying 12 random nucleotides, a template-switch adaptor labeled each individual cDNA molecule. TCRdb called the 5' RACE reads again in MiXCR, with one record for every CDR3 protein. The table shows fewer than 800,000 distinct CDR3 sequences, with roughly 25% occurring only once. Only a few counts were recorded for this clonotype. Its specificity is not known. Separately, the same data were catalogued under a study of T cells of mothers and their children. From that study: The authors found no persistent microchimeric T cell clones.

The clonotype was recovered from a boy aged 5-17 years in good health. V and J are TRBV5-1 and TRBJ2-5, with a weak D call TRBD2 (7 bases). The sample was blood. This CDR3 reads CASSLAGAGEETQYF. CDR3 coding DNA: TGCGCCAGCAGCTTGGCAGGGGCGGGAGAGGAGACCCAGTACTTC. The whole variable domain, remainder taken from reference TRBV5-1 and TRBJ2-5, is KAGVTQTPRYLIKTRGQQVTLSCSPISGHRSVSWYQQTPGQGLQFLFEYFSETQRNKGNFPGRFSGRQFSNSRSEMNVSTLELGDSALYLCASSLAGAGEETQYFGPGTRLLVL.